Sequencing of this T cell receptor (beta chain) was carried out in a study of T cell repertoires in cytomegalovirus infection. For the study at large: It was recently identified HLA-C-restricted and well-studied HLA-B-restricted CMV epitopes that the study used. Indicated by public TCR beta signatures were CMV infection and matching HLA type. Whole-study results and caveats: It was HLA-C-restricted CMV-specific TCR beta clonotypes that dominated the response ex vivo.

TCRdb re-called the reads with MiXCR, one entry per CDR3 protein. The sample lists hundreds of thousands of distinct CDR3 sequences; about 42% were seen once. Trimming left V 3 bases short and J 0 bases short, with 6 bases between. The CDR3 totals 15 residues. The germline gives CDR1 LNHDA, CDR2 SQIVND (reference sequence). A word on this clonotype: Its antigen is as yet unknown.

The starting material was cultured PBMCs, obtained from culture after CMV antigen stimulation. The J gene is TRBJ2-6, the V gene TRBV19; D not resolved. The TCR originated in a human donor in good health (CMV status not recorded). Some clones in this sample may be carry-over from other donors' samples. In DNA, the CDR3 is TGTGCCAGTAGTATTAGTGTCTCTGGGGCCAACGTCCTGACTTTC. Translating it yields CASSISVSGANVLTF. Full variable domain (outside the CDR3, taken from reference TRBV19 and TRBJ2-6): DGGITQSPKYLFRKEGQNVTLSCEQNLNHDAMYWYRQDPGQGLRLIYYSQIVNDFQKGDIAEGYSVSREKKESFPLTVTSAQKNPTAFYLCASSISVSGANVLTFGAGSRLTVL.